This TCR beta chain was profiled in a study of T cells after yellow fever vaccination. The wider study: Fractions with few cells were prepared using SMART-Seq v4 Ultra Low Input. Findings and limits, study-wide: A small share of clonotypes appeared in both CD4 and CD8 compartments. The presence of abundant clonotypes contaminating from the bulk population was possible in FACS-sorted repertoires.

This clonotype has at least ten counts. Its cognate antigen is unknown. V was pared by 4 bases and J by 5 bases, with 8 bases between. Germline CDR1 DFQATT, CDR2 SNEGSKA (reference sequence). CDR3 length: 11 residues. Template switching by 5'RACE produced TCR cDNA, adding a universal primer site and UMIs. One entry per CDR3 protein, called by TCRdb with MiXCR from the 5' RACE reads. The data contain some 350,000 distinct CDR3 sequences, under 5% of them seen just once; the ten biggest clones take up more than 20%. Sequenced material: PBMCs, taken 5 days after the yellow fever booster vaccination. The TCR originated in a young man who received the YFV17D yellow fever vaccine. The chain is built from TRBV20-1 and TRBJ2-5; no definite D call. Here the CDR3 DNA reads TGCAGTGCTAACCGAGTGGAGACCCAGTACTTC. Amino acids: CSANRVETQYF.